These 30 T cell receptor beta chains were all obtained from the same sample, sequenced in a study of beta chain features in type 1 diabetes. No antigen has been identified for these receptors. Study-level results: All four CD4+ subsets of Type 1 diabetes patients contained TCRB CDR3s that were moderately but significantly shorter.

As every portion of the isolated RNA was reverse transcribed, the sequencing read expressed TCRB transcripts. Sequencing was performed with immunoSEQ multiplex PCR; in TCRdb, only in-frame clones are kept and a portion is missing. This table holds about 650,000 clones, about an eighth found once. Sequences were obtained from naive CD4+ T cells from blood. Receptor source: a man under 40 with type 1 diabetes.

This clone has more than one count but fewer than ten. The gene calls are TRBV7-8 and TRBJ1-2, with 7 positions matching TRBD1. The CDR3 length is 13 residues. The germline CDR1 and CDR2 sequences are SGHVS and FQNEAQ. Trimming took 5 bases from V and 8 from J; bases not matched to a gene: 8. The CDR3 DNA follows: TGTGCCAGCAGCCGAGACAGGGTAGAAGGCTACACCTTC. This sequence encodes CASSRDRVEGYTF.

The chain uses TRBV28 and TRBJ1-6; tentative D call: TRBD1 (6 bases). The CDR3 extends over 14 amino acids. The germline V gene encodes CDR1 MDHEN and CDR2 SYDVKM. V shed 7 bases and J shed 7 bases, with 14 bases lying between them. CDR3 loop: CASKTGTENSPLHF. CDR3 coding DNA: TGTGCCAGCAAAACAGGGACGGAGAATTCACCCCTCCACTTT. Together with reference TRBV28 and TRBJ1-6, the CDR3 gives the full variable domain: DVKVTQSSRYLVKRTGEKVFLECVQDMDHENMFWYRQDPGLGLRLIYFSYDVKMKEKGDIPEGYSVSREKKERFSLILESASTNQTSMYLCASKTGTENSPLHFGNGTRLTVT.

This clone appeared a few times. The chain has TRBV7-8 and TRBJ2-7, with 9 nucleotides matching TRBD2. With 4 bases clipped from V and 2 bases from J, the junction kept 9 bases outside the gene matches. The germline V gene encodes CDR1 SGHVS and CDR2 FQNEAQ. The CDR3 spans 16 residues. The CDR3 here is CASSSALAGFTYEQYF. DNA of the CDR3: TGTGCCAGCAGCTCCGCCCTAGCGGGGTTTACCTACGAGCAGTACTTC.

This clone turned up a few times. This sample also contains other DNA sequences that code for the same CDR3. CDR3 DNA sequence: TGCAGCGTCTCTGGAGGCTACTCTGGAAACACCATATATTTT. Protein sequence: CSVSGGYSGNTIYF. V and J are TRBV29-1 and TRBJ1-3; D call uncertain. The V end lost 6 bases, the J end lost 0 bases, and 12 bases lay between the germline ends. The CDR3 is 14 amino acids. Germline V CDR1 and CDR2: SQVTM, ANQGSEA.

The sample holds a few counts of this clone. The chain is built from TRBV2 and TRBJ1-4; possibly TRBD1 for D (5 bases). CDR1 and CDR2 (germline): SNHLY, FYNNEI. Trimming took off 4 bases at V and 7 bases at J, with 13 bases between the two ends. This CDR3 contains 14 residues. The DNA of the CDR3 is TGTGCCAGCAGTGTGGGGCTGGGACGTGAAAAACTGTTTTTT. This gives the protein CASSVGLGREKLFF.

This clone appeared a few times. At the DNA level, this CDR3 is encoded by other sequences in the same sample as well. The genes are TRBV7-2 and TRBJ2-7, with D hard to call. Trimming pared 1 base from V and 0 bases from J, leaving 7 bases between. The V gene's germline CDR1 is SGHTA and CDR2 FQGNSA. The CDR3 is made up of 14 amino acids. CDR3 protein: CASSLVTSSYEQYF. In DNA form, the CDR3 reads TGTGCCAGCAGCTTAGTTACAAGCTCCTACGAGCAGTACTTC.

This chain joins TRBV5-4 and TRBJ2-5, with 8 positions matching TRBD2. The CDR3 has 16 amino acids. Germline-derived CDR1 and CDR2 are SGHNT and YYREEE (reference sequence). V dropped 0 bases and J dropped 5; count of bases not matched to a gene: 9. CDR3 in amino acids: CASSLGVAGPGETQYF. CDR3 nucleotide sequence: TGTGCCAGCAGCTTGGGAGTAGCGGGGCCGGGGGAGACCCAGTACTTC.

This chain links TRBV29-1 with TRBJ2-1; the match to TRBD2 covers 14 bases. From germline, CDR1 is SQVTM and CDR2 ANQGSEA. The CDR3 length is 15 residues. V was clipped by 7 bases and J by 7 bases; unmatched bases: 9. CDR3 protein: CSGATGTSGGNEQFF. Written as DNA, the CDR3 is TGCAGCGGTGCAACCGGGACTAGCGGGGGAAATGAGCAGTTCTTC.

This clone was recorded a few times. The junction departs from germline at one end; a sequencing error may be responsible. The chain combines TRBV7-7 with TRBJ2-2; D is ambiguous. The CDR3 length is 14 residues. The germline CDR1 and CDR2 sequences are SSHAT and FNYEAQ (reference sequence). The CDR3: CASSPRGLTGELFF. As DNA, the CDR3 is TGTGCTAGCAGCCCCCGTGGGTTAACCGGGGAGCTGTTTTTT.

CDR3 in amino acids: CASSLVATGLTDTQYF. CDR3 nucleotides: TGTGCCAGCAGCTTAGTGGCGACAGGGTTGACAGATACGCAGTATTTT. V gene TRBV7-2 combines with J gene TRBJ2-3; 7 bases agree with TRBD1. The J segment lost 3 bases and the V segment lost 1 base, leaving 7 bases of the junction unmatched. Germline loops: CDR1 SGHTA, CDR2 FQGNSA. There are 16 residues in the CDR3. Complete variable domain (other parts from reference TRBV7-2 and TRBJ2-3): GAGVSQSPSNKVTEKGKDVELRCDPISGHTALYWYRQSLGQGLEFLIYFQGNSAPDKSGLPSDRFSAERTGGSVSTLTIQRTQQEDSAVYLCASSLVATGLTDTQYFGPGTRLTVL.

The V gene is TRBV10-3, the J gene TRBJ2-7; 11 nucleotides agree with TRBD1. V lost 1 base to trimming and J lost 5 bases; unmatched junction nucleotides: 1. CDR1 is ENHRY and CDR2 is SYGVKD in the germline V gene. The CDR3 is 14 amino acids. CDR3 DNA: TGTGCCATCAGTGAGTGGACAGGGGGCAACGAGCAGTACTTC. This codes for CAISEWTGGNEQYF.

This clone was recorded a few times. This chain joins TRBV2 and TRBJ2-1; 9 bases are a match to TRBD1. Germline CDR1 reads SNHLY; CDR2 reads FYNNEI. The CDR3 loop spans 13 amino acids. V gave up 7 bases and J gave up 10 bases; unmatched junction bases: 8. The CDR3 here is CASTGTGLQEQFF. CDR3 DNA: TGTGCCAGCACCGGGACAGGGCTGCAAGAGCAGTTCTTC.

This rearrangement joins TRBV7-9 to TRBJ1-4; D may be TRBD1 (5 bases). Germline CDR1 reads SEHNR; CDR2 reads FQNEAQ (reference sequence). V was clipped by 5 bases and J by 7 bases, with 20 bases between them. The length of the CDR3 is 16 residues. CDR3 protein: CASSADRDQSSEKLFF. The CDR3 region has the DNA TGTGCCAGCAGCGCCGACCGGGACCAGTCAAGTGAAAAACTGTTTTTT.

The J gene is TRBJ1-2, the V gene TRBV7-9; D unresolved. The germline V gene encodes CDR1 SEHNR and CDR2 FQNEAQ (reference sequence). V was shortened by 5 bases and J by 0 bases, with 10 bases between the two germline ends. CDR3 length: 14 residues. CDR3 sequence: CASSRTAANYGYTF. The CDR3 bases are TGTGCCAGCAGCCGGACTGCGGCTAACTATGGCTACACCTTC.

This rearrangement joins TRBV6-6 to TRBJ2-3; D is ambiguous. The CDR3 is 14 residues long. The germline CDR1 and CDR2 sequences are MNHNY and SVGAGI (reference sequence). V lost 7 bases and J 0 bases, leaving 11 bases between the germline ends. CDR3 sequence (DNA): TGTGCCAGCATACAGATTCCTAGCACAGATACGCAGTATTTT. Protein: CASIQIPSTDTQYF.

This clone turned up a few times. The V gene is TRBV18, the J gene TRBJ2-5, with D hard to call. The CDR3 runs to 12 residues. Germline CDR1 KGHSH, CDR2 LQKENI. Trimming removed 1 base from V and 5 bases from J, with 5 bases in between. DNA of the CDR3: TGTGCCAGCTCACCACTGAATGAGACCCAGTACTTC. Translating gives CASSPLNETQYF.

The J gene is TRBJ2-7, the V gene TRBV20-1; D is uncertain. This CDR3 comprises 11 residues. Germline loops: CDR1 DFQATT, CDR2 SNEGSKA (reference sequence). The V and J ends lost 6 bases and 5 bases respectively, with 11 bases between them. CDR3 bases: TGCAGTGCCCGGCTTGCGGACGAGCAGTACTTC. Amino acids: CSARLADEQYF.

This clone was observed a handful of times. The CDR3 coding sequence is TGTGCCAGCAGTCCCCGACAGATACCAACTAATGAAAAACTGTTTTTT. It yields the protein CASSPRQIPTNEKLFF. The chain recombines TRBV27 with TRBJ1-4, with D tentatively TRBD1 (5 bases). Germline loops: CDR1 MNHEY, CDR2 SMNVEV (reference sequence). This CDR3 contains 16 residues. V shed 5 bases and J shed 0 bases, with 13 bases lying between them.

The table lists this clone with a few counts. This CDR3 is CASSVGASGANVLTF. CDR3 bases: TGTGCCAGCAGCGTAGGTGCCTCTGGGGCCAACGTCCTGACTTTC. V usage is TRBV9 and J usage is TRBJ2-6; D is undetermined. V lost 0 bases and J lost 0, with 4 bases in between. The CDR3 spans 15 residues. The germline gives CDR1 SGDLS, CDR2 YYNGEE.

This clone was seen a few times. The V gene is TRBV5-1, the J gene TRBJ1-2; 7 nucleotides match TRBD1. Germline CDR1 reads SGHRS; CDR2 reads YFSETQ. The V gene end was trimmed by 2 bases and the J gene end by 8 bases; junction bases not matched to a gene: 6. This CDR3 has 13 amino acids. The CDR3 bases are TGCGCCAGCAGCTTTGTCACAGGGGACGGCTACACCTTC. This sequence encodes CASSFVTGDGYTF.

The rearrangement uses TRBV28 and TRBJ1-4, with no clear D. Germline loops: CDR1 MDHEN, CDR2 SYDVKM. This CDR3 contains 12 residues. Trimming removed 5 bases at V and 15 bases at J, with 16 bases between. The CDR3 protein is CASSPSTWRVFF. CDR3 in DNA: TGTGCCAGCAGTCCCTCCACATGGAGGGTGTTTTTT.

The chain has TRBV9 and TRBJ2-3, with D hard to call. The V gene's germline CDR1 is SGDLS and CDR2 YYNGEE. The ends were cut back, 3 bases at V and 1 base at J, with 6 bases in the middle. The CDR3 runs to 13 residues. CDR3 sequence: CASSAKGTDTQYF. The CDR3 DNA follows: TGTGCCAGCAGCGCTAAGGGCACAGATACGCAGTATTTT. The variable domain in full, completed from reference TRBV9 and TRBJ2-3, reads DSGVTQTPKHLITATGQRVTLRCSPRSGDLSVYWYQQSLDQGLQFLIQYYNGEERAKGNILERFSAQQFPDLHSELNLSSLELGDSALYFCASSAKGTDTQYFGPGTRLTVL.

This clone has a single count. In DNA form, the CDR3 reads TGTGCCAGCAGCCGGGCCACTTCGGGGTCACCCCTCCACTTT. As protein: CASSRATSGSPLHF. The chain joins TRBV7-9 to TRBJ1-6; D unclear. V was shortened by 5 bases and J by 10 bases, with 15 bases between the two germline ends. CDR3 length equals 14 residues. CDR1 SEHNR and CDR2 FQNEAQ come from the germline V gene (reference sequence).

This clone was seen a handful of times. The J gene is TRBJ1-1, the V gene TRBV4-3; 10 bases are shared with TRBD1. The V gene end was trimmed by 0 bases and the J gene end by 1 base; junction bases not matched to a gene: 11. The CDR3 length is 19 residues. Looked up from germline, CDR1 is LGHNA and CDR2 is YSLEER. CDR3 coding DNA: TGCGCCAGCAGCCAAGATCTCCCTCGTGGGACAGGGGCGAACACTGAAGCTTTCTTT. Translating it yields CASSQDLPRGTGANTEAFF.

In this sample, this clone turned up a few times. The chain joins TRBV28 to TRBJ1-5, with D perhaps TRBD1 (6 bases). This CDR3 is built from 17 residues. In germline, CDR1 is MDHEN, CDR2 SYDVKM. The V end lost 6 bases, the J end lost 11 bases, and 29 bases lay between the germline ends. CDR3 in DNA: TGTGCCAGCAGCTCGCCCGGGGAAGGCACAGGGAGTGGTGCCCAGCATTTT. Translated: CASSSPGEGTGSGAQHF.

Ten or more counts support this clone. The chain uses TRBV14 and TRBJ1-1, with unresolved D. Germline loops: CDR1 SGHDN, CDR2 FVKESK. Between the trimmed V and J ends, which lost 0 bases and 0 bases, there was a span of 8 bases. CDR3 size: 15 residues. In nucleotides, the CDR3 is TGTGCCAGCAGCCAAGATTGGCAAATGAACACTGAAGCTTTCTTT. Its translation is CASSQDWQMNTEAFF.

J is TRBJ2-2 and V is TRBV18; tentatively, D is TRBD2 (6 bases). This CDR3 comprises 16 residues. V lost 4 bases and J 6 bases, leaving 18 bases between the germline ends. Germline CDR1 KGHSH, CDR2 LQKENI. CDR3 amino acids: CASSLASTRGSGELFF. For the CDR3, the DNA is TGTGCCAGCTCACTGGCATCGACGCGGGGCTCCGGGGAGCTGTTTTTT.

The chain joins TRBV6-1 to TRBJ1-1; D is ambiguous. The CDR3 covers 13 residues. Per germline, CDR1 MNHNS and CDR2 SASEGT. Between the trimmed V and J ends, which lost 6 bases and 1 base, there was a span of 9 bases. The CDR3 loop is CASRLNRNTEAFF. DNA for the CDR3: TGTGCCAGCAGGCTCAACAGGAACACTGAAGCTTTCTTT.

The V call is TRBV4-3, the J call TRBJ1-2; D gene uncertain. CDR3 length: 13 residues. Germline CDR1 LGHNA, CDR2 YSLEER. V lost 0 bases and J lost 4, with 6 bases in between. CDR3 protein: CASSQDLGYGYTF. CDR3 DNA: TGCGCCAGCAGCCAAGATCTCGGCTATGGCTACACCTTC.

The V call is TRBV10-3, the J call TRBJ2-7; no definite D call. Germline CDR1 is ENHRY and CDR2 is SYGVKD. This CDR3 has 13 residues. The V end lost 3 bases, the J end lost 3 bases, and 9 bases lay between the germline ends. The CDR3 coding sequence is TGTGCCATCAGTGAAAACAGTAACTACGAGCAGTACTTC. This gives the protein CAISENSNYEQYF.